Listed here is a single T cell receptor beta chain. Germline-derived CDR1 and CDR2 are MNHEY and SVGAGI. This CDR3 has 13 residues. V was shortened by 6 bases and J by 4 bases, with 12 bases between the two germline ends. The record originates from a study of chemoradiotherapy in HPV16-positive cancers. Profiling relied on immunoSEQ multiplex PCR, and the TCRdb table lists in-frame clones only, not all of them. The sample lists about 5,400 clones; about 82% were seen once. The chain couples TRBV6-5 to TRBJ1-1, with D unresolved. The sequence was collected from a human donor with HPV-associated anogenital cancer. The specimen was taken from a patient who underwent chemoradiotherapy. The chain's CDR3 is CASSAIRRTEAFF. The CDR3 DNA sequence: TGTGCCAGCAGCGCGATTAGGCGCACTGAAGCTTTCTTT.